This is a list of T cell receptor beta chains from one sample in a study of T cells in Graves' hyperthyroidism and ophthalmopathy. TCRdb reprocessed the multiplex PCR reads via MiXCR and lists one record per CDR3 protein. The sample holds 450,000 to 550,000 distinct CDR3 sequences, around 22% seen once. The sample consisted of blood. All receptors derive from a woman in her twenties or thirties with Graves' ophthalmopathy. CDR3s include the opening cysteine and the closing phenylalanine or tryptophan. The order of the fields is D gene, J gene, clone size, V gene, CDR3 protein, CDR3 DNA. A D gene is named only where the DNA matches it firmly. For some rows the clone size is stated as once, few or many, or as a class when expanded; others skip it.

>TRBD1|TRBJ2-6|few|TRBV12-3/TRBV12-4
CASSPGDSSGANVLTF
TGTGCCAGCAGTCCAGGGGACAGCTCTGGGGCCAACGTCCTGACTTTC
>NA|TRBJ1-1|many|TRBV7-9
CASSLLGEAFF
TGTGCCAGCAGCTTACTTGGTGAAGCTTTCTTT
>NA|TRBJ1-1|NA|TRBV6-2/TRBV6-3
CASSSLTGEGTEAFF
TGTGCCAGCAGTTCCCTGACCGGTGAGGGCACTGAAGCTTTCTTT
>NA|TRBJ1-1|many|TRBV7-6
CASSLFQGDNTEAFF
TGTGCCAGCAGCTTGTTCCAGGGAGATAACACTGAAGCTTTCTTT
>NA|TRBJ1-2|many|TRBV7-9
CASSLAWQTDGYTF
TGTGCCAGCAGCTTAGCCTGGCAGACGGATGGCTACACCTTC
>NA|TRBJ1-5|many|TRBV30
CAWSERPTSPQHF
TGTGCCTGGAGTGAAAGGCCAACATCGCCCCAGCATTTT
>TRBD1|TRBJ2-7|NA|TRBV4-3
CASSQATRTGTYEQYF
TGCGCCAGCAGCCAGGCGACGAGGACAGGGACCTACGAGCAGTACTTC
>TRBD1|TRBJ1-1|many|TRBV12-3/TRBV12-4
CASSLDRDRGYTEAFF
TGTGCCAGCAGTCTGGACCGTGACAGGGGGTACACTGAAGCTTTCTTT
>NA|TRBJ1-1|many|TRBV27
CASAWRQLNTEAFF
TGTGCCAGCGCCTGGAGGCAGCTGAACACTGAAGCTTTCTTT
>NA|TRBJ2-2|NA|TRBV6-1
CASSGRDQFLGELFF
TGTGCCAGCAGTGGGCGGGACCAATTTCTTGGGGAGCTGTTTTTT